Presented here are 10 T cell receptor beta chains from one specimen sequenced in a study of blood T cell repertoires in COVID-19. The repertoire was sequenced with immunoSEQ multiplex PCR; TCRdb's copy has only in-frame clones and lacks some. This table has about 55,000 clones, around 90% appearing once. Sequencing used peripheral blood. The receptors were sampled from a human donor with active COVID-19. The donor label of this sample is uncertain.

The chain joins TRBV6-2 or TRBV6-3 to TRBJ2-7; 8 nucleotides agree with TRBD1. This CDR3 has 15 residues. Germline CDR1 is MNHEY and CDR2 is SVGEGT. V was clipped by 1 base and J by 2 bases; unmatched bases: 4. In nucleotides, the CDR3 is TGTGCCAGCAGTTACTTCGGGACAGGCCCCTACGAGCAGTACTTC. Translation gives CASSYFGTGPYEQYF.

V gene TRBV28 combines with J gene TRBJ1-1; D might be TRBD1 (6 bases). CDR1 is MDHEN, CDR2 SYDVKM, per germline. There are 19 residues in the CDR3. Trimming took 2 bases from V and 1 from J, leaving 23 bases between them. The CDR3 coding sequence is TGTGCCAGCAGTTTACTCGGCGTGGGGGCAGGGGTACAGAACACTGAAGCTTTCTTT. Translation gives CASSLLGVGAGVQNTEAFF. The variable domain in full, with the rest retrieved from reference TRBV28 and TRBJ1-1, is DVKVTQSSRYLVKRTGEKVFLECVQDMDHENMFWYRQDPGLGLRLIYFSYDVKMKEKGDIPEGYSVSREKKERFSLILESASTNQTSMYLCASSLLGVGAGVQNTEAFFGQGTRLTVV.

In nucleotides, the CDR3 is TGTGCCAGCTCTTACGTGATGCGGGGCACAGATACGCAGTATTTT. This codes for CASSYVMRGTDTQYF. V gene TRBV18 combines with J gene TRBJ2-3; perhaps TRBD2 as D (5 bases). CDR3 length equals 15 residues. Trimming took off 6 bases at V and 1 base at J, with 14 bases between the two ends. Germline CDR1 KGHSH, CDR2 LQKENI.

The chain employs TRBV7-9 and TRBJ2-3; no definite D call. The germline V gene has CDR1 SEHNR and CDR2 FQNEAQ (reference sequence). The CDR3 extends over 12 amino acids. The V gene lost 2 bases and the J gene lost 4 bases, with 4 bases spanning the gap. The CDR3 bases are TGTGCCAGCAGCTTAACATCAGATACGCAGTATTTT. It codes for CASSLTSDTQYF.

The rearrangement links TRBV28 to TRBJ1-5, with D possibly matching TRBD1 (5 bases). Germline V gene sequence: CDR1 MDHEN, CDR2 SYDVKM. The CDR3 is 13 residues long. V lost 6 bases to trimming and J lost 7 bases, with 13 bases between them. CDR3 bases: TGTGCCAGCAGGCCTCGGTCAGGGCAGCCCCAGCATTTT. The encoded protein is CASRPRSGQPQHF.

This clone was picked up a small number of times. This CDR3 is CASRLGSRSYTF. Here the CDR3 DNA reads TGTGCAAGTCGCTTAGGAAGCAGGAGCTACACCTTC. V and J are TRBV12-2 and TRBJ1-2; TRBD1 is the table's D call, not checked against the DNA. TRBV12-2 is noted as a pseudogene. This CDR3 is built from 12 residues.

The chain uses TRBV23-1 and TRBJ1-5, with a weak D call TRBD1 (6 bases). TRBV23-1 falls under the ORF class, with uncertain function. The V end was cut by 2 bases, the J end by 3 bases, with 20 bases between. The CDR3 has 18 amino acids. CDR3 coding DNA: TGCGCCAGCAGTCAAAGGGGGAGCTCCTGGAGGCCCAATCAGCCCCAGCATTTT. Amino acids: CASSQRGSSWRPNQPQHF.

This chain uses TRBV6-6 with TRBJ1-4; no clear D gene. The CDR3 extends over 16 amino acids. Per the germline V gene, CDR1 is MNHNY and CDR2 is SVGAGI (reference sequence). V dropped 7 bases and J dropped 0 bases, with 15 bases sitting between them. CDR3 residues: CASIKIDGATNEKLFF. Here the CDR3 DNA reads TGTGCCAGCATTAAAATCGACGGAGCAACTAATGAAAAACTGTTTTTT.

The chain has TRBV19 and TRBJ1-6, with a possible D match to TRBD1 (6 bases). Trimming left V 3 bases short and J 7 bases short, with 13 bases between. The germline V gene has CDR1 LNHDA and CDR2 SQIVND (reference sequence). CDR3 length equals 15 residues. CDR3 DNA sequence: TGTGCCAGTAGTATGGTGGGGGGGCTCAATTCACCCCTCCACTTT. This sequence encodes CASSMVGGLNSPLHF.

This chain connects TRBV19 to TRBJ1-5; the match to TRBD1 covers 8 bases. Germline loops: CDR1 LNHDA, CDR2 SQIVND (reference sequence). The CDR3 is 16 amino acids. Losses at the gene ends were 1 base for V and 1 base for J; bases not matched to a gene: 3. The CDR3 sequence: CASSIAGGLSNQPQHF. CDR3 coding DNA: TGTGCCAGTAGTATAGCAGGGGGCCTGAGCAATCAGCCCCAGCATTTT.